This T cell receptor beta chain was sequenced in a study of T cell responses to AZD1222 COVID-19 vaccine. This CDR3 has 15 residues. V dropped 0 bases and J dropped 7 bases, with 14 bases sitting between them. Germline loops: CDR1 SGDLS, CDR2 YYNGEE. The study, taken as a whole, reports: Seropositivity was recorded at baseline in only a handful of AZD1222 recipients. CD4 TCRs linked to vaccination spanned spike, dominating at 160-218 and 743-854. Spike-specific TCR breadth rose after two AZD1222 doses, and depth rose as well.

On this clone itself: Its cognate antigen is unknown.

The protocol was immunoSEQ multiplex PCR, while the TCRdb copy is restricted to in-frame clones and leaves out a portion. This table holds under 150,000 clones, around nine tenths found once. The chain is built from TRBV9 and TRBJ2-1; a possible D gene is TRBD2 (6 bases). This sample comprised peripheral blood, obtained on day 0 of AZD1222 vaccination. This clonotype originated in an adult in good health. This CDR3 is CASSVDPAGGNEQFF. CDR3 nucleotide sequence: TGTGCCAGCAGCGTAGATCCAGCGGGTGGTAATGAGCAGTTCTTC.